Sequencing of this T cell receptor (beta chain) was carried out in a study of blood T cell repertoires in COVID-19. Overall study context: Donors in the United States, Italy and Spain gave samples during acute or convalescent COVID-19. Sample material is recorded as cDNA or gDNA derived from T cells, B-cell-depleted T cells, or PBMCs.

The assay was immunoSEQ multiplex PCR, and TCRdb's table has in-frame clones only and misses some. The sample shows under 200,000 clones, around four fifths of them seen only once. V lost 0 bases, J lost 3 bases, and 7 bases lay in between. CDR1 and CDR2 from the germline V gene are SGHRS and YFSETQ. The CDR3 covers 14 residues. This sequence was found in a woman aged 45-60 years in a cohort exposed to, infected with or recovered from COVID-19 (not recorded which). The sequenced material came from PBMCs or T cells enriched from blood (not recorded which). The gene calls are TRBV5-1 and TRBJ1-5; D is unresolved. The DNA for the CDR3 is TGCGCCAGCAGCTTGGAAGGAGTCAATCAGCCCCAGCATTTT. Translation: CASSLEGVNQPQHF.